Listed below are T cell receptor beta chains from one sample, sequenced in a study of blood T cell repertoires in COVID-19. Using immunoSEQ multiplex PCR, the repertoire was profiled, and TCRdb retains in-frame clones only, with some absent. The sample includes 150,000 to 200,000 clones, 88% of them seen just once. Specimen: peripheral blood. Receptors originate from a man between 40 and 49 years old with active or convalescent COVID-19. The CDR3 runs from the conserved cysteine through the conserved F or W. The D gene is left open where the match is weak. Size tells how often a clone was seen (once, few, many) or the class of an expanded clone, and some rows leave it out.

v_call	cdr3_length	clone_size	d_call	j_call	cdr3_nt	cdr3_aa
TRBV5-6	18	-	TRBD2	TRBJ2-2	TGTGCCAGCAGCCTCCGGACTAGCGGGGTCCGCGGCACCGGGGAGCTGTTTTTT	CASSLRTSGVRGTGELFF
TRBV10-3	15	-	-	TRBJ1-1	TGTGCCATCAGTGACAGGGCCCCGGCAAACACTGAAGCTTTCTTT	CAISDRAPANTEAFF
TRBV28	15	-	TRBD1	TRBJ1-5	TGTGCCAGCAGTTCCAGCGGGACAGGGTTTCAGCCCCAGCATTTT	CASSSSGTGFQPQHF
TRBV7-2	13	-	-	TRBJ1-1	TGTGCCAGCAGCTTATCCCCTAGCACTGAAGCTTTCTTT	CASSLSPSTEAFF
TRBV5-1	13	-	-	TRBJ1-2	TGCGCCAGCAGCTTGGAAGGGGACTATGGCTACACCTTC	CASSLEGDYGYTF
TRBV19	16	-	TRBD1	TRBJ1-5	TGTGCCAGTAGTATTGGGACAGGGGCAAGCAATCAGCCCCAGCATTTT	CASSIGTGASNQPQHF
TRBV9	14	-	-	TRBJ2-7	TGTGCCAGCAGCGTAGCTGACAGGTTGGGGGAGCAGTACTTC	CASSVADRLGEQYF
TRBV7-2	14	-	-	TRBJ1-5	TGTGCCAGCAGCCACGACACCAGCAATCAGCCCCAGCATTTT	CASSHDTSNQPQHF
TRBV27	14	-	-	TRBJ1-2	TGTGCCAGCAGCCCCCGGGAGGGGCCCTATGGCTACACCTTC	CASSPREGPYGYTF
TRBV24-1	14	-	-	TRBJ2-5	TGTGCCACCAGTGACCACCCGTCGAGGGAGACCCAGTACTTC	CATSDHPSRETQYF
TRBV3-1/TRBV3-2	15	-	-	TRBJ1-6	TGTGCCAGCAGACCAGGTTTAGGTTTAAATTCACCCCTCCACTTT	CASRPGLGLNSPLHF
TRBV5-6	16	-	TRBD1	TRBJ2-1	TGTGCCAGCAGCTTGGTTACAGGGGGCTCCTACAATGAGCAGTTCTTC	CASSLVTGGSYNEQFF
TRBV19	16	-	TRBD2	TRBJ2-3	TGTGCCAGTAGTCCGGGAAGCGGGAGGGCCGTCCTGGCGCAGTATTTT	CASSPGSGRAVLAQYF
TRBV7-2	16	-	-	TRBJ2-7	TGTGCCAGCAGCCCGCACCTAGCGATGAGCTCCTACGAGCAGTACTTC	CASSPHLAMSSYEQYF
TRBV11-2	12	few	TRBD2	TRBJ2-7	TGTGCCAGTCACGGGGGGACTTGGGAGCAGTACTTC	CASHGGTWEQYF
TRBV4-3	18	-	TRBD1	TRBJ2-7	TGCGCCAGCAGCCAAACAAAAACCACAGGGGGGAGCTCCTACGAGCAGTACTTC	CASSQTKTTGGSSYEQYF
TRBV9	14	-	-	TRBJ1-3	TGTGCCAGCAGCGTAGAGGCAGGCGGAAACACCATATATTTT	CASSVEAGGNTIYF
TRBV6-6	16	-	TRBD1	TRBJ1-3	TGTGCCAGCAGTTCACCGGGACAGGTGGGCGGAAACACCATATATTTT	CASSSPGQVGGNTIYF
TRBV28	13	-	-	TRBJ2-2	TGTGCCAGCAGTTTGTCTAATCGCGGGGAGCTGTTTTTT	CASSLSNRGELFF
TRBV6-1	16	-	-	TRBJ1-5	TGTGCCAGCAGTGAAGCAGGCTGGGGACTATCTCAGCCCCAGCATTTT	CASSEAGWGLSQPQHF
TRBV2	14	-	TRBD2	TRBJ2-1	TGTGCCAGCAGTGCTCCTAGCGGTGTCGGTGAGCAGTTCTTC	CASSAPSGVGEQFF
TRBV19	19	-	TRBD2	TRBJ2-2	TGTGCCAGTAGTATGGAGCGGGGGCCACCCATTGCGAACACCGGGGAGCTGTTTTTT	CASSMERGPPIANTGELFF
TRBV11-3	15	-	TRBD1	TRBJ2-1	TGTGCCAGCAGCAGTTGGGCAGGGGGCTACAATGAGCAGTTCTTC	CASSSWAGGYNEQFF
TRBV3-1/TRBV3-2	12	-	TRBD1	TRBJ2-2	TGTGCCAGCACGGACAGGGCCGGGGAGCTGTTTTTT	CASTDRAGELFF
TRBV4-3	13	few	TRBD1	TRBJ2-7	TGCGCCAGCAGCCAGAACAGGGGTGGAATTCCGTACTTC	CASSQNRGGIPYF
TRBV28	15	-	-	TRBJ2-2	TGTGCCAGCAGTTTTTTATTCGCGAACACCGGGGAGCTGTTTTTT	CASSFLFANTGELFF
TRBV14	13	-	-	TRBJ1-6	TGTGCCAGCAGCCAAAACAGTGATTCACCCCTCCACTTT	CASSQNSDSPLHF
TRBV9	16	-	-	TRBJ1-6	TGTGCCAGCAGCGTAGACCCCGACACGGATAATTCTCCCCTCCACTTT	CASSVDPDTDNSPLHF
TRBV5-4	15	few	TRBD2	TRBJ2-7	TGTGCCAGCAGCGGGGGACTAGATCCTACCCGCGAGCAGTACTTC	CASSGGLDPTREQYF
TRBV23-1	13	-	-	TRBJ2-5	TGCGCCAGAGTTCCTGGCAGGGGAGAGACCCAGTACTTC	CARVPGRGETQYF
TRBV5-1	14	-	-	TRBJ2-1	TGCGCCAGCAGCCTGGACCGGGTCATCGATGAGCAGTTCTTC	CASSLDRVIDEQFF
TRBV19	13	-	TRBD2	TRBJ2-1	TGTGCCAGTAGTATCTCTAGCGGGGGCTGGAGGTTCTTC	CASSISSGGWRFF
TRBV7-2	14	-	TRBD1	TRBJ2-2	TGTGCCAGCAGCGCTCGGACAGGGGCCGGGGAGCTGTTTTTT	CASSARTGAGELFF
TRBV9	19	-	-	TRBJ1-1	TGTGCCAGCAGCGTAGTAGGGGCCTGGCCTCCGGGGGTGAACACTGAAGCTTTCTTT	CASSVVGAWPPGVNTEAFF
TRBV7-8	13	-	TRBD1	TRBJ1-6	TGTGCCAGCAGCACGACAGGGAATTCACCCCTCCACTTT	CASSTTGNSPLHF
TRBV29-1	12	-	-	TRBJ1-5	TGCAGCGTTGGTGAAGGGGTTCTTACCCAGCATTTT	CSVGEGVLTQHF
TRBV14	15	few	-	TRBJ2-7	TGTGCCAGCAGCCAGTTCTTGGGGGGTGACTCCGAGCAGTACTTC	CASSQFLGGDSEQYF
TRBV19	13	-	-	TRBJ1-2	TGTGCCAGTAGTGGGGGACACCGCTATGGCTACACCTTC	CASSGGHRYGYTF